A single sample gave rise to the 14 T cell receptor beta chains below, sequenced in a study of shared clonotypes between healthy human individuals. Positively selected for CCR7, the CD45RO-negative cells used as naive CD8 cells excluded terminally differentiated effector memory CD45RA+ cells. Data came from immunoSEQ multiplex PCR; TCRdb stores just in-frame clones and leaves some out. Of more than 500,000 clones in the sample, approximately 96% were seen once. The source material was naive CD8+ T cells sorted from blood. The receptors derive from a woman aged 30 to 39 in good health.

The gene calls are TRBV10-3 and TRBJ2-5; TRBD2 aligns across 13 bases. In germline, CDR1 is ENHRY, CDR2 SYGVKD. There are 15 residues in the CDR3. V shed 4 bases and J 4 bases; nucleotides not matched to a gene: 3. CDR3 nucleotides: TGTGCCATCAGTGGGACTAGCGGGAGAGGAGAGACCCAGTACTTC. Translated: CAISGTSGRGETQYF.

The genes are TRBV16 and TRBJ1-2; 7 bases map to TRBD1. Germline CDR1 reads KGHSY; CDR2 reads FQNENV. The CDR3 sequence is 14 residues long. Germline trimming cut 6 bases from V and 4 bases from J; bases unmatched to any gene: 8. The CDR3 sequence is CASSWGQTSYGYTF. CDR3 sequence (DNA): TGTGCCAGCAGTTGGGGACAGACCTCCTATGGCTACACCTTC.

This chain connects TRBV28 to TRBJ1-2, with D possibly being TRBD1 (5 bases). The V end was cut by 6 bases, the J end by 4 bases, with 15 bases between. The germline gives CDR1 MDHEN, CDR2 SYDVKM. The CDR3 has 14 amino acids. The CDR3 reads CASRTSGGSYGYTF. For the CDR3, the DNA is TGTGCCAGCAGGACCTCCGGGGGTTCCTATGGCTACACCTTC.

The CDR3 loop is CASSLTRRGFEQYF. CDR3 bases: TGTGCCAGCAGTTTAACTCGCAGAGGGTTCGAGCAGTACTTC. The chain employs TRBV28 and TRBJ2-7, with D tentatively TRBD2 (5 bases). CDR1 is MDHEN and CDR2 is SYDVKM in the germline V gene. The V and J ends lost 2 bases and 6 bases respectively, with 14 bases between them. This CDR3 contains 14 residues.

V usage is TRBV28 and J usage is TRBJ2-7; maybe TRBD1 (5 bases). CDR1 and CDR2 (germline): MDHEN, SYDVKM. CDR3 length equals 18 residues. V dropped 7 bases and J dropped 3 bases, with 28 bases sitting between them. CDR3 coding DNA: TGTGCCAGCAATTTTACCCCCGCAGGGTCCCCTTCCCTCTACGAGCAGTACTTC. This sequence encodes CASNFTPAGSPSLYEQYF.

The chain is built from TRBV2 and TRBJ2-1; the D gene is possibly TRBD2 (6 bases). CDR3 length: 14 amino acids. CDR1 SNHLY and CDR2 FYNNEI come from the germline V gene. V lost 6 bases, J lost 0 bases, and 9 bases lay in between. The CDR3 coding sequence is TGTGCCAGCAGGGGACTTCCCTCCTACAATGAGCAGTTCTTC. Amino acid sequence: CASRGLPSYNEQFF.

This chain connects TRBV28 to TRBJ1-2, with D unresolved. The V gene lost 3 bases and the J gene lost 5 bases, with 7 bases spanning the gap. The CDR3 spans 12 residues. Germline CDR1 reads MDHEN; CDR2 reads SYDVKM. CDR3 nucleotide sequence: TGTGCCAGCAGTTTCGATTTTTATGGCTACACCTTC. Amino acids: CASSFDFYGYTF.

This chain uses TRBV11-3 with TRBJ2-7; D tentatively reads TRBD1 or TRBD2 (5 bases each). CDR1 is SGHNT, CDR2 YENEEA, per germline. V lost 0 bases to trimming and J lost 7 bases, with 16 bases between them. The CDR3 spans 15 residues. The chain's CDR3 is CASSLEGSRAEEQYF. The CDR3 DNA reads TGTGCCAGCAGCTTAGAGGGGAGCAGGGCTGAAGAGCAGTACTTC.

This chain links TRBV20-1 with TRBJ1-2; a weak D match, TRBD1 (5 bases). The CDR3 covers 11 residues. The ends were cut back, 6 bases at V and 2 bases at J, with 7 bases in the middle. The V gene's germline CDR1 is DFQATT and CDR2 SNEGSKA (reference sequence). CDR3 nucleotides: TGCAGTGCGACAGAGAACTATGGCTACACCTTC. Encoded protein: CSATENYGYTF.

This clone has only one observation. This chain connects TRBV4-1 to TRBJ2-1; D not resolved. The germline V and J ends were trimmed by 0 bases and 12 bases, with 9 bases remaining between them. The CDR3 is 12 amino acids. The germline CDR1 and CDR2 sequences are MGHRA and YSYEKL. The CDR3 sequence: CASSQDYVGQFF. The CDR3 DNA is TGCGCCAGCAGCCAAGATTACGTAGGGCAGTTCTTC.

The rearrangement links TRBV11-2 to TRBJ2-7; D remains unclear. This CDR3 spans 12 amino acids. Germline CDR1 SGHAT, CDR2 FQNNGV. Trimming removed 3 bases from V and 3 bases from J, with 6 bases in between. CDR3 DNA sequence: TGTGCCAGCAGCTTTATCAACTACGAGCAGTACTTC. Its translation is CASSFINYEQYF.

The rearrangement joins TRBV27 to TRBJ2-5, with 9 bases aligning to TRBD1. TRBJ2-7 explains the end of the DNA better; the J call may be wrong. The CDR3 loop spans 15 amino acids. The germline CDR1 and CDR2 sequences are MNHEY and SMNVEV (reference sequence). CDR3 region: CASSLSLGTGYEQYF. DNA of the CDR3: TGTGCCAGCAGTTTATCCCTCGGGACAGGGTACGAGCAGTACTTC.

Regarding this clone: This CDR3 is also generated by other DNA sequences in the sample. This chain joins TRBV4-1 and TRBJ1-1; no reliable D call. The CDR3 covers 14 residues. The V gene's germline CDR1 is MGHRA and CDR2 YSYEKL. Deletions cut 1 base from V and 1 base from J, with 7 bases between. Written as DNA, the CDR3 is TGCGCCAGCAGCCAAGTTGAGGGGAACACTGAAGCTTTCTTT. Translated, it gives CASSQVEGNTEAFF.

Turning to this clone: Other DNA sequences in this sample translate to the same CDR3. V is TRBV25-1 and J is TRBJ1-1; D possibly corresponds to TRBD1 (6 bases). V shed 2 bases and J shed 4 bases, with 11 bases lying between them. The germline CDR1 and CDR2 sequences are MGHDK and SYGVNS. The CDR3 has 14 residues. The CDR3 sequence: CASSEGGRGTEAFF. The CDR3 nucleotides are TGTGCCAGCAGTGAAGGGGGCAGGGGCACTGAAGCTTTCTTT. Together with reference TRBV25-1 and TRBJ1-1, the CDR3 gives the full variable domain: EADIYQTPRYLVIGTGKKITLECSQTMGHDKMYWYQQDPGMELHLIHYSYGVNSTEKGDLSSESTVSRIRTEHFPLTLESARPSHTSQYLCASSEGGRGTEAFFGQGTRLTVV.